This TCR beta chain was retrieved from a study of shared clonotypes between healthy human individuals. Findings and caveats of the study: Rarefaction showed that sequencing of sorted subsets was incomplete (despite large depth).

The naive CD8 population came from CD45RO-negative cells selected for CCR7, without terminally differentiated effector memory CD45RA+ cells. The J segment lost 6 bases and the V segment lost 2 bases, leaving 3 bases of the junction unmatched. Germline V CDR1 and CDR2: ENHRY, SYGVKD. This CDR3 contains 13 residues. Details on this clone: Its target is unknown.

Only in-frame clones appear in the TCRdb table, and some are missing; sequencing was by immunoSEQ multiplex PCR. Of around 2.1 million clones in the sample, under 95% were seen once. The chain joins TRBV10-3 to TRBJ2-7; TRBD1 matches at 8 bases. The receptor was derived from a man aged 18 to 30 in good health. Some clones in this sample may be carry-over from other donors' samples. Material: naive CD8+ T cells from PBMCs. This chain's CDR3 is CAISEGQGPEQYF. The CDR3, as DNA: TGTGCCATCAGTGAGGGACAGGGACCCGAGCAGTACTTC.